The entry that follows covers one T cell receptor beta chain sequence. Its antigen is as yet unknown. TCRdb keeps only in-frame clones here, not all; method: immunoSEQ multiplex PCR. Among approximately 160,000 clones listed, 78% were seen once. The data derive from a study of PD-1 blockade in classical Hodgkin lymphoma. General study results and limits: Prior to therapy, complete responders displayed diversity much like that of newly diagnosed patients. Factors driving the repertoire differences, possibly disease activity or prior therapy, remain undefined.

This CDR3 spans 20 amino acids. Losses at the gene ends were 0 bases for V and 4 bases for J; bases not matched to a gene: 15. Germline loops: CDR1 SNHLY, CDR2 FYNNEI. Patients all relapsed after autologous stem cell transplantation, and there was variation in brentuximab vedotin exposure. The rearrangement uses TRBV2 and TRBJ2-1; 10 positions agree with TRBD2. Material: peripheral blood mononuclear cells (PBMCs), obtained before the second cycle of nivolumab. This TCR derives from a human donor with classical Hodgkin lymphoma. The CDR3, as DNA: TGTGCCAGCAGTGAAGCGCGGTCTAGCGGGAGAAGTGGTTGGTACAATGAGCAGTTCTTC. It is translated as CASSEARSSGRSGWYNEQFF.